Listed below are T cell receptor beta chains from one sample, sequenced in a study of blood T cell repertoires in COVID-19. TCRdb keeps only in-frame clones here, not all; method: immunoSEQ multiplex PCR. The data contain fewer than 700,000 clones, about 88% of them singletons. The specimen was peripheral blood. These receptors all stem from a woman in her 50s with COVID-19, enrolled during active disease. The CDR3 runs from the conserved cysteine through the conserved F or W. Fields, in order: CDR3 length, clone size, J gene, D gene, V gene, CDR3 DNA, CDR3 protein. The D gene is left open where the match is weak. Clone size is stated in some rows and not others, as once, few, many or a class when expanded.

>15|NA|TRBJ2-7|NA|TRBV28
TGTGCCAGCAGTTTAGGGGAACAGGGCGCCTACGAGCAGTACTTC
CASSLGEQGAYEQYF
>16|NA|TRBJ2-1|TRBD1|TRBV3-1/TRBV3-2
TGTGCCAGCAGCCAAGTTAGACCGGGACAGGGGAATGAGCAGTTCTTC
CASSQVRPGQGNEQFF
>17|NA|TRBJ2-3|NA|TRBV5-6
TGTGCCAGCAGCTTGGCCAGTGCGTCTGGGGCAATGGATACGCAGTATTTT
CASSLASASGAMDTQYF
>17|NA|TRBJ2-1|TRBD2|TRBV4-2
TGTGCCAGCAGCCAAGTATATCCTAGCGGGGGGGCCGGTGAGCAGTTCTTC
CASSQVYPSGGAGEQFF
>15|NA|TRBJ2-1|TRBD1|TRBV24-1
TGTGCCACCAGTGATTACGGGACAGCCTCAGATGAGCAGTTCTTC
CATSDYGTASDEQFF
>15|NA|TRBJ1-2|TRBD1|TRBV6-6
TGTGCCAGCAGTTCGACAGGGATAGTAAACTATGGCTACACCTTC
CASSSTGIVNYGYTF
>13|NA|TRBJ2-5|NA|TRBV12-3/TRBV12-4
TGTGCCAGCAGTTTGGAGTTGGCAGAGACCCAGTACTTC
CASSLELAETQYF
>16|NA|TRBJ2-2|NA|TRBV6-5
TGTGCCAGCAGTTATGGAATCCTAGGCAACACCGGGGAGCTGTTTTTT
CASSYGILGNTGELFF
>14|NA|TRBJ2-1|TRBD2|TRBV10-2
TGCGCCAGCTCTACTAGCGGGGGGGGAGGTGAGCAGTTCTTC
CASSTSGGGGEQFF
>13|NA|TRBJ1-1|NA|TRBV6-6
TGTGCCAGCCAAACTCCTCGGAACACTGAAGCTTTCTTT
CASQTPRNTEAFF
>14|NA|TRBJ2-5|NA|TRBV15
TGTGCCACCAGCAGGACAGGTTTAGAAGAGACCCAGTACTTC
CATSRTGLEETQYF
>17|NA|TRBJ2-1|TRBD2|TRBV2
TGTGCCAGCAGTGAACAGCGGGGGAGCCGCTCCTACAATGAGCAGTTCTTC
CASSEQRGSRSYNEQFF
>16|NA|TRBJ2-5|TRBD2|TRBV11-2
TGTGCCAGCAGCTTAAATAGCGGGGGGCGTCAAGAGACCCAGTACTTC
CASSLNSGGRQETQYF
>12|once|TRBJ1-2|TRBD1|TRBV5-1
TGCGCCAGCGGGACAGGGGATTATGGCTACACCTTC
CASGTGDYGYTF
>13|once|TRBJ1-2|NA|TRBV9
TGTGCCAGTACCGGAAGCGCCAGGGGCTCAAGGACCTTC
CASTGSARGSRTF
>14|NA|TRBJ2-1|TRBD2|TRBV18
TGTGCCAGCTCTCCTAGCGGTTCCTACAATGAGCAGTTCTTC
CASSPSGSYNEQFF
>12|NA|TRBJ1-2|TRBD1|TRBV19
TGTGCCAGTAGGGGACAGGGCTATGGCTACACCTTC
CASRGQGYGYTF
>15|NA|TRBJ1-1|NA|TRBV5-4
TGTGCCAGCAGCGCGCCGGGACAATGGAACACTGAAGCTTTCTTT
CASSAPGQWNTEAFF
>14|NA|TRBJ1-1|TRBD1|TRBV7-9
TGTGCCAGCAGCTTAGAACCCGGACAGGGTGGGGCTTTCTTT
CASSLEPGQGGAFF
>13|NA|TRBJ2-7|TRBD1|TRBV28
TGTGCCAGCAGTAGCCCCACAGGGGGCGAGCAGTACTTC
CASSSPTGGEQYF
>13|NA|TRBJ1-1|NA|TRBV9
TGTGCCAGCAGCCAGCAGGGCAACACTGAAGCTTTCTTT
CASSQQGNTEAFF
>15|NA|TRBJ1-5|NA|TRBV19
TGTGCCAGTAGTATGGCACTAGGTAGCAATCAGCCCCAGCATTTT
CASSMALGSNQPQHF
>14|NA|TRBJ2-7|TRBD1|TRBV19
TGTGCCAGTAGTAGCCAGGGACAGGCCTACGAGCAGTACTTC
CASSSQGQAYEQYF
>16|NA|TRBJ2-3|NA|TRBV11-1
TGTGCCAGCAGCTTAGGGGGGGACGCCACCGCAGATACGCAGTATTTT
CASSLGGDATADTQYF
>15|NA|TRBJ2-3|TRBD2|TRBV3-1/TRBV3-2
TGTGCCAGCAGCGCAGACTCTGGCGGGGGGATGAGGCAGTATTTT
CASSADSGGGMRQYF
>16|NA|TRBJ2-7|TRBD1|TRBV11-2
TGTGCCAGCAGCCTCTCTTCCGGGACAGGGAACTACGAGCAGTACTTC
CASSLSSGTGNYEQYF
>14|NA|TRBJ2-7|NA|TRBV7-6
TGTGCCAGCAGCTTAGCCAGGAGCGGCCACGAGCAGTACTTC
CASSLARSGHEQYF
>15|NA|TRBJ1-1|NA|TRBV5-1
TGCGCCAGCAGCCCGTACACAGGGACGAACACTGAAGCTTTCTTT
CASSPYTGTNTEAFF
>17|NA|TRBJ2-1|TRBD2|TRBV4-1
TGCGCCAGCAGCCGAGCGGGGGCCCCAAGCTCCTACAATGAGCAGTTCTTC
CASSRAGAPSSYNEQFF
>11|once|TRBJ1-2|NA|TRBV6-5
TGTGCCAGCAGGGCTGGCAGGGACTACACCTTC
CASRAGRDYTF
>15|NA|TRBJ2-3|TRBD1|TRBV7-6
TGTGCCAGCAGCTTAGGAACAGGGGTGACAGATACGCAGTATTTT
CASSLGTGVTDTQYF
>15|NA|TRBJ2-1|TRBD1|TRBV2
TGTGCCAGCAGCGCGACAGGGGGCGCTTACAATGAGCAGTTCTTC
CASSATGGAYNEQFF
>16|NA|TRBJ1-6|TRBD1|TRBV28
TGTGCCAGCAGCGGACAGGGCACGTCCTATAATTCACCCCTCCACTTT
CASSGQGTSYNSPLHF
>14|NA|TRBJ2-1|NA|TRBV9
TGTGCCAGCAGAGAGTCCAACTCCTACAATGAGCAGTTCTTC
CASRESNSYNEQFF
>14|NA|TRBJ1-3|TRBD1|TRBV13
TGTGCCAGCAGCGGACAGGCCTCTGGAAACACCATATATTTT
CASSGQASGNTIYF
>15|NA|TRBJ2-4|NA|TRBV7-2
TGTGCCAGCAGCTTATCAGGAACAGCAACAAACATTCAGTACTTC
CASSLSGTATNIQYF
>14|NA|TRBJ2-7|NA|TRBV19
TGTGCCAGTAGCAAGGGACAACGACACTACGAGCAGTACTTC
CASSKGQRHYEQYF
>16|NA|TRBJ1-1|TRBD1|TRBV2
TGTGCCAGCAGTGAAGGGACAGGAGAAATGAACACTGAAGCTTTCTTT
CASSEGTGEMNTEAFF
>15|NA|TRBJ1-2|NA|TRBV18
TGTGCCAGCTCACCGGATCTGTCGGGGTGGGATGGCTACACCTTC
CASSPDLSGWDGYTF
>14|NA|TRBJ1-5|NA|TRBV6-5
TGTGCCAGCCGGTCGGGGGGCAGTAATCAGCCCCAGCATTTT
CASRSGGSNQPQHF
>16|once|TRBJ2-2|TRBD1|TRBV5-1
TGCGCCAGCAGCTTGGACGGGACAGTAAGCACCGGGGAGCTGTTTTTT
CASSLDGTVSTGELFF
>12|NA|TRBJ2-2|NA|TRBV30
TGTGCTTGTAATAGCGGCACCGGGGAGCTGTTTTTT
CACNSGTGELFF